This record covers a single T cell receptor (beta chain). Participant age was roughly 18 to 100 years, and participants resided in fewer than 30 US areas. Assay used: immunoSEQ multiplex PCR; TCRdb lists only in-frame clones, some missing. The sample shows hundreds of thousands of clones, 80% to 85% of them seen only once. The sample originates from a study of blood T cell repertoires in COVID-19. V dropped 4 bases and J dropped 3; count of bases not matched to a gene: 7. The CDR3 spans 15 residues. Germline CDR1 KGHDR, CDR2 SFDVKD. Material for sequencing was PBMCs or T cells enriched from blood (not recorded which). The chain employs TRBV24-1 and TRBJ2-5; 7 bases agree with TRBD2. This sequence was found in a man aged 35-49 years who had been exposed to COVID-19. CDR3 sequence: CATSDPGGNKETQYF. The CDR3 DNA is TGTGCCACCAGTGACCCGGGGGGAAACAAAGAGACCCAGTACTTC.